This T cell receptor beta chain came from a study of OX40 agonist ivuxolimab in advanced cancers. Study as a whole: Checkpoint inhibitors had been given previously to roughly 36% of patients. Study-wide results and caveats: The investigators did not determine what antigen specificity the expanded peripheral T cells had. Clonal expansion by week 6 occurred in CD4+ and CD8+ blood T cells (at 0.1 to 3.0 mg/kg).

With regard to this clone: Its antigen is as yet unknown.

Generated by immunoSEQ multiplex PCR, the TCRdb table keeps only in-frame clones and is missing some. The sample records some 11,000 clones, 86% being singletons. This CDR3 region has 13 residues. Germline V CDR1 and CDR2: SGHRS, YFSETQ. The V end was cut by 0 bases, the J end by 7 bases, with 10 bases between. This sequence originates from an adult with an advanced solid tumor such as melanoma, head and neck, liver or kidney cancer. This chain links TRBV5-1 with TRBJ1-1; the D gene is possibly TRBD1 (6 bases). Source: CD4+ or CD8+ T cells sorted from blood, taken in a trial of the OX40 agonist ivuxolimab. The CDR3 spells CASSLGQANEAFF. In nucleotides, the CDR3 is TGCGCCAGCAGCTTGGGACAGGCGAATGAAGCTTTCTTT.